This entry lists 18 T cell receptor beta chains sequenced from one sample in a study of shared clonotypes between healthy human individuals. The method was immunoSEQ multiplex PCR; TCRdb's version includes in-frame clones alone and lacks a portion of them. The table has some 1.4 million clones, about 96% seen once; the top ten hold roughly 1.1%. Sequenced sample: naive CD4+ T cells sorted from blood. Subset here: CD45RA+ positively selected. The receptor source for this set is a man aged 25-40 years in good health.

V gene TRBV19 combines with J gene TRBJ1-4; D is uncertain. Trimming pared 5 bases from V and 6 bases from J, leaving 7 bases between. CDR1 is LNHDA and CDR2 is SQIVND in the germline V gene (reference sequence). This CDR3 has 12 amino acids. In DNA, the CDR3 is TGTGCCAGTAGTGCCAGAGATGAAAAACTGTTTTTT. Translated: CASSARDEKLFF.

J is TRBJ2-6 and V is TRBV11-2; TRBD1 is a possible D gene (5 bases). V was shortened by 2 bases and J by 1 base, with 18 bases between the two germline ends. The CDR3 runs 19 residues. Germline V gene data show CDR1 as SGHAT and CDR2 as FQNNGV. CDR3 sequence (DNA): TGTGCCAGCAGCTTATTTTCTGTTGGGGCCAAATCTGGGGCCAACGTCCTGACTTTC. Its protein is CASSLFSVGAKSGANVLTF.

V usage is TRBV5-6 and J usage is TRBJ1-5, with 7 bases lining up with TRBD1. CDR1 is SGHDT, CDR2 YYEEEE, per germline. The trim removed 4 bases at V and 8 bases at J, leaving 6 bases unmatched. The CDR3 extends over 13 amino acids. The CDR3 here is CASSQDRLEPQHF. The DNA of the CDR3 is TGTGCCAGCAGCCAGGACAGGCTTGAGCCCCAGCATTTT. Combining the CDR3 with reference TRBV5-6 and TRBJ1-5 gives the whole variable domain DAGVTQSPTHLIKTRGQQVTLRCSPKSGHDTVSWYQQALGQGPQFIFQYYEEEERQRGNFPDRFSGHQFPNYSSELNVNALLLGDSALYLCASSQDRLEPQHFGDGTRLSIL.

This chain links TRBV11-2 with TRBJ2-7, with D perhaps matching TRBD1 (5 bases). The V and J ends lost 0 bases and 3 bases respectively, with 9 bases between them. The CDR3 length is 14 residues. Germline V CDR1 and CDR2: SGHAT, FQNNGV. The CDR3, as DNA: TGTGCCAGCAGCTTAGATCCAGGGAACTACGAGCAGTACTTC. The encoded protein is CASSLDPGNYEQYF.

The chain carries TRBV16 and TRBJ2-5; TRBD2 matches at 7 bases. The CDR3 is made up of 14 amino acids. V shed 4 bases and J 5 bases; nucleotides not matched to a gene: 7. Germline V gene data show CDR1 as KGHSY and CDR2 as FQNENV. The CDR3 spells CASSPRTSYETQYF. The CDR3, as DNA: TGTGCCAGCAGCCCCCGGACTAGTTATGAGACCCAGTACTTC. The whole variable domain, remainder taken from reference TRBV16 and TRBJ2-5, is GEEVAQTPKHLVRGEGQKAKLYCAPIKGHSYVFWYQQVLKNEFKFLISFQNENVFDETGMPKERFSAKCLPNSPCSLEIQATKLEDSAVYFCASSPRTSYETQYFGPGTRLLVL.

A single count supports this clone. J is TRBJ2-1 and V is TRBV4-3, with 7 nucleotides matching TRBD1. Germline CDR1 reads LGHNA; CDR2 reads YSLEER. The CDR3 is 13 amino acids. V trimming: 4 bases; J trimming: 9 bases; junction bases outside the gene matches: 6. The CDR3 coding sequence is TGCGCCAGCAGCCCCCTACCAGGGGGTGAGCAGTTCTTC. It encodes CASSPLPGGEQFF.

The chain recombines TRBV27 with TRBJ1-5; TRBD1 matches at 9 bases. The V and J ends lost 7 bases and 4 bases, in that order; junction bases with no gene match: 8. The CDR3 covers 15 residues. Germline lookup yields CDR1 MNHEY and CDR2 SMNVEV (reference sequence). The CDR3 sequence: CASKDRGPINQPQHF. The CDR3 nucleotides read TGTGCCAGCAAGGACAGGGGCCCGATTAATCAGCCCCAGCATTTT.

The chain recombines TRBV29-1 with TRBJ2-2; unclear D gene. V was trimmed by 5 bases and J by 0 bases, leaving 10 bases between them. The germline CDR1 and CDR2 sequences are SQVTM and ANQGSEA. This CDR3 spans 14 amino acids. The CDR3 region is CSVKGTSNTGELFF. In DNA, the CDR3 is TGCAGCGTTAAGGGAACATCGAACACCGGGGAGCTGTTTTTT.

CDR3 protein: CASSLRGGGEQFF. For the CDR3, the DNA is TGTGCCAGCAGCTTACGTGGGGGCGGTGAGCAGTTCTTC. V gene TRBV11-3 combines with J gene TRBJ2-1, with D possibly TRBD1 on 6 matching bases. CDR1 SGHNT and CDR2 YENEEA come from the germline V gene. The germline V and J ends were trimmed by 2 bases and 9 bases, with 11 bases remaining between them. This CDR3 comprises 13 residues.

As DNA, the CDR3 is TGTGCGGCATCTGATATGGGGCTTGAGAACACTGAAGCTTTCTTT. Translating it yields CAASDMGLENTEAFF. The chain links TRBV10-3 to TRBJ1-1, with TRBD1 as a possible D gene (5 bases). The CDR3 length is 15 residues. Germline loops: CDR1 ENHRY, CDR2 SYGVKD.

The rearrangement uses TRBV4-3 and TRBJ2-7, with D possibly TRBD2 on 5 matching bases. V lost 0 bases and J 2 bases, leaving 11 bases between the germline ends. This CDR3 has 15 amino acids. CDR1 and CDR2 from the germline V gene are LGHNA and YSLEER. The CDR3 DNA sequence: TGCGCCAGCAGCCAAGAGGATAGCGCAACCTACGAGCAGTACTTC. Translated: CASSQEDSATYEQYF.

This chain connects TRBV28 to TRBJ1-2; 8 bases align to TRBD1. The CDR3 is 16 residues long. Germline CDR1 and CDR2: MDHEN and SYDVKM. Unmatched junction bases numbered 12, after V lost 5 bases and J lost 4 bases. The DNA of the CDR3 is TGTGCCAGCAGTCCCCATCGACAGGGGAGTTTCTATGGCTACACCTTC. It is translated as CASSPHRQGSFYGYTF.

The chain is built from TRBV15 and TRBJ1-3; D not resolved. V dropped 3 bases and J dropped 0 bases, with 9 bases sitting between them. The CDR3 is 15 residues long. Germline CDR1 and CDR2: LNHNV and YYDKDF (reference sequence). In DNA form, the CDR3 reads TGTGCCACCAGCAGTGAAGAGAGCTCTGGAAACACCATATATTTT. Its protein is CATSSEESSGNTIYF.

V gene TRBV11-3 combines with J gene TRBJ2-5; D is possibly TRBD2 (5 bases). This CDR3 has 16 amino acids. With 5 bases removed from V and 3 bases from J, the gap between germline ends came to 19 bases. CDR1 and CDR2 (germline): SGHNT, YENEEA. CDR3 loop: CASSTRTPHGEETQYF. CDR3 coding DNA: TGTGCCAGCAGCACTCGAACACCCCACGGGGAAGAGACCCAGTACTTC.

This chain links TRBV7-8 with TRBJ2-1, with 7 bases identical to TRBD1. Per germline, CDR1 SGHVS and CDR2 FQNEAQ. Trimming at V came to 5 bases and at J to 4 bases, leaving 8 bases not matched to a gene. This CDR3 is built from 15 residues. CDR3 DNA sequence: TGTGCCAGCAGCCCTCGTGGACAGGCTTACAATGAGCAGTTCTTC. This translates into CASSPRGQAYNEQFF. Based on the CDR3 plus reference TRBV7-8 and TRBJ2-1, the full variable domain is GAGVSQSPRYKVAKRGQDVALRCDPISGHVSLFWYQQALGQGPEFLTYFQNEAQLDKSGLPSDRFFAERPEGSVSTLKIQRTQQEDSAVYLCASSPRGQAYNEQFFGPGTRLTVL.

The gene calls are TRBV7-9 and TRBJ1-4; no firm D call. CDR3 length: 15 residues. The V end lost 4 bases, the J end lost 5 bases, and 14 bases lay between the germline ends. Germline CDR1 and CDR2: SEHNR and FQNEAQ (reference sequence). The CDR3, as DNA: TGTGCCAGCAGCTCAGCGGGCCAGTTGAATGAAAAACTGTTTTTT. Translation gives CASSSAGQLNEKLFF.

This clone was picked up one time. The chain links TRBV29-1 to TRBJ2-5; TRBD1 agrees at 7 bases. Losses at the gene ends were 6 bases for V and 5 bases for J; bases not matched to a gene: 12. The germline gives CDR1 SQVTM, CDR2 ANQGSEA. The CDR3 has 14 residues. This chain's CDR3 is CSVAYSGGGETQYF. DNA of the CDR3: TGCAGCGTCGCCTACTCAGGGGGTGGGGAGACCCAGTACTTC.

The chain has TRBV18 and TRBJ1-4, with D possibly TRBD1 on 6 matching bases. The germline V gene encodes CDR1 KGHSH and CDR2 LQKENI. The V end lost 6 bases, the J end lost 4 bases, and 15 bases lay between the germline ends. The CDR3 runs to 15 residues. The CDR3 region is CASSRRTANNEKLFF. DNA of the CDR3: TGTGCCAGCTCCCGGAGGACAGCGAATAATGAAAAACTGTTTTTT.